This T cell receptor beta chain was profiled in a study of shared clonotypes between healthy human individuals. Germline loops: CDR1 SGHTA, CDR2 FQGNSA. V was pared by 0 bases and J by 5 bases, with 14 bases between. The CDR3 is 15 amino acids. Terminally differentiated effector memory CD45RA+ cells were excluded from the naive CD8 cells, which were CD45RO-negative and positively selected for CCR7. This table comes from immunoSEQ multiplex PCR, and its TCRdb copy is limited to in-frame clones, with some not included. The repertoire holds around 2,000,000 clones, with 93% as singletons. This chain connects TRBV7-2 to TRBJ2-7, with D tentatively TRBD1 (6 bases). The sample consisted of naive CD8+ T cells from PBMCs. The sequence came from a man between 18 and 35 years old in good health. Some clones in this sample may be carry-over from other donors' samples. The CDR3 DNA reads as TGTGCCAGCAGCTTAGCGGGTGGACAGATTAACGAGCAGTACTTC. Translating gives CASSLAGGQINEQYF.